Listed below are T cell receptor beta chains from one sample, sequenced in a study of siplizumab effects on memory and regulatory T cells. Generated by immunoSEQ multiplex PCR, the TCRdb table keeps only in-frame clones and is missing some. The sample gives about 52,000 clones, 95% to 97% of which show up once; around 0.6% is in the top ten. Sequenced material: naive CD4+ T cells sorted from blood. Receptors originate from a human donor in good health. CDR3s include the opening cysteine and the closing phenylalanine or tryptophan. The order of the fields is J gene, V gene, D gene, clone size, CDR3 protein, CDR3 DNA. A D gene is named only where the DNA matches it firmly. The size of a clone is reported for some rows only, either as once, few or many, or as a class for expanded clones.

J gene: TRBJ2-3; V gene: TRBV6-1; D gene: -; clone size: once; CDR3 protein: CASSAIDRITDTQYF; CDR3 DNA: TGTGCCAGCAGTGCAATTGACCGTATCACAGATACGCAGTATTTT
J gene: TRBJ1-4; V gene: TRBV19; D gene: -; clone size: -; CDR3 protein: CASSKVPGEKLFF; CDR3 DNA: TGTGCCAGTAGTAAGGTTCCGGGGGAAAAACTGTTTTTT
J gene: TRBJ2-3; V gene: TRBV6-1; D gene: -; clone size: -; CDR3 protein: CASSVYGSGRLDTQYF; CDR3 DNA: TGTGCCAGCAGTGTTTACGGCAGCGGCCGACTAGATACGCAGTATTTT
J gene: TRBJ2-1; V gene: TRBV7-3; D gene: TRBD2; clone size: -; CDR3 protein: CASSSGTSGRNEQFF; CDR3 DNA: TGTGCCAGCAGCTCAGGGACTAGCGGACGCAATGAGCAGTTCTTC
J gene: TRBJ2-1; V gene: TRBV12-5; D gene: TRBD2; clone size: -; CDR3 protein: CASGLTTGTVGLAGSEQFF; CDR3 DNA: TGTGCTAGTGGTTTGACCACCGGGACGGTCGGACTAGCGGGTTCTGAGCAGTTCTTC
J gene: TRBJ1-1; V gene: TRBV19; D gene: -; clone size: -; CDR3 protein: CASSIEGRGLVNTEAFF; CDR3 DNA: TGTGCCAGTAGTATAGAGGGTCGGGGTTTGGTGAACACTGAAGCTTTCTTT
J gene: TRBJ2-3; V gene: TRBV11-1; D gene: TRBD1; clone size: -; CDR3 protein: CASSRRDSADTQYF; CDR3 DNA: TGTGCCAGCAGCCGCCGGGACAGCGCAGATACGCAGTATTTT
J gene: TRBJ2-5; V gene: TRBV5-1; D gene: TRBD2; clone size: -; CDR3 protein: CASSLRTSGPETQYF; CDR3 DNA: TGCGCCAGCAGCTTGAGGACTAGCGGTCCAGAGACCCAGTACTTC
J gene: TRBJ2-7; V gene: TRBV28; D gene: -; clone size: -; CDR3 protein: CASSFPTASQYF; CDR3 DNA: TGTGCCAGCAGTTTCCCGACTGCCAGTCAGTACTTC
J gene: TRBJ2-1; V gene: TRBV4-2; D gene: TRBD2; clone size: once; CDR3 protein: CASSQDGLAGASDEQFF; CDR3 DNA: TGTGCCAGCAGCCAAGATGGGCTAGCGGGAGCTTCGGATGAGCAGTTCTTC
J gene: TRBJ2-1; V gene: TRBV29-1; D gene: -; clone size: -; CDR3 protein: CSVAALSSYNEQFF; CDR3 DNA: TGCAGCGTTGCGGCTCTGAGCTCCTACAATGAGCAGTTCTTC
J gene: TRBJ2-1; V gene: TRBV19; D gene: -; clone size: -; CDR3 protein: CASSVQGRGSGLSQFF; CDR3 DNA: TGTGCCAGTAGTGTGCAGGGGAGGGGGTCAGGGTTATCGCAGTTCTTC
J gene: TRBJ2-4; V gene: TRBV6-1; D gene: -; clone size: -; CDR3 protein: CASSDVLGKNIQYF; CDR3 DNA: TGTGCCAGCAGTGATGTGCTCGGCAAAAACATTCAGTACTTC
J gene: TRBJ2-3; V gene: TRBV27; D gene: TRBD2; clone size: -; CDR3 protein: CASSSGLAGGGLADTQYF; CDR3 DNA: TGTGCCAGCAGTTCTGGCCTAGCGGGAGGAGGGTTAGCAGATACGCAGTATTTT